Sequencing of this T cell receptor beta chain was carried out in a study of monozygotic twins with inflammatory bowel disease. Whole-study results and caveats: The sharing of clonotypes with others was lower in IBD patients than in healthy twins, especially with disease activity. Evidence failed to back one strong IBD-linked signal or clonotype.

CDR3 length: 14 amino acids. Germline V gene lookup returns CDR1 SNHLY and CDR2 FYNNEI. Both the TCRalpha cDNA and the TCRbeta cDNA were taken through two nested PCRs, lasting around 15 and 9 cycles. TCRdb reprocessed the 5' RACE reads and stores each CDR3 protein as one record, lacking DNA. The table for this sample gives approximately 400,000 distinct CDR3 sequences. In regard to this clonotype: Its specificity is not known.

J is TRBJ1-3 and V is TRBV2; the D gene TCRdb calls, TRBD1, cannot be checked with no DNA. Source material: blood. The origin of this receptor is a human donor with ulcerative colitis or Crohn's disease, or a healthy co-twin of an affected twin (not recorded which). CDR3 residues: CASYLTGAGNTIYF.